This T cell receptor (beta chain) was recorded in a study of long-term antiretroviral therapy in people with HIV. Whole-study results and caveats: Dominating the repertoire at all time points were the clones that expanded before ART. ART adherence, viral resistance and therapy changes went unrecorded.

This clone was detected only once. Its antigen is unknown. Losses at the gene ends were 10 bases for V and 5 bases for J; bases not matched to a gene: 11. Germline-derived CDR1 and CDR2 are MNHEY and SMNVEV (reference sequence). There are 15 residues in the CDR3. Specimens carried about 0.9-11 million cryopreserved PBMC before DNA extraction. The libraries were made with immunoSEQ v3.0 at survey level. The assay was immunoSEQ multiplex PCR, and TCRdb's table has in-frame clones only and misses some. The sample includes fewer than 30,000 clones, approximately 86% seen only once; the top ten take about 5%.

This material consisted of unsorted PBMCs, taken 0.8 years after starting antiretroviral therapy. The rearrangement links TRBV27 to TRBJ2-5, with 12 bases that match TRBD1. This receptor was obtained from a woman aged 25 to 39 with HIV. CDR3 residues: CATAPGTGGAETQYF. CDR3 DNA sequence: TGTGCCACCGCACCCGGGACAGGGGGCGCGGAGACCCAGTACTTC.